The next 15 T cell receptor beta chains were all read from a single sample in a study of T cell responses to AZD1222 COVID-19 vaccine. Measured with immunoSEQ multiplex PCR; TCRdb has only the in-frame clones, and not every one. The sample has 150,000 or so clones; 85% to 95% are singletons. The sample in question was peripheral blood, obtained on day 0 of AZD1222 vaccination. Receptors originate from an adult in good health.

The V gene is TRBV12-3 or TRBV12-4, the J gene TRBJ2-1; the D gene is possibly TRBD2 (5 bases). V was cut by 2 bases and J by 6 bases, with 8 bases left in between. The CDR3 has 13 amino acids. CDR3 sequence (DNA): TGTGCCAGCAGTTTAAGGGCGGGCAATGAGCAGTTCTTC. Translated, it gives CASSLRAGNEQFF.

The chain carries TRBV2 and TRBJ1-2; weak D call: TRBD1 (6 bases). This CDR3 is 16 amino acids long. Trimming stripped 0 bases from V and 4 bases from J, with 15 bases between. Germline values: CDR1 SNHLY, CDR2 FYNNEI. The CDR3 protein is CASSEAWQGWTYGYTF. The CDR3 DNA follows: TGTGCCAGCAGTGAAGCGTGGCAGGGGTGGACCTATGGCTACACCTTC.

The chain combines TRBV7-6 with TRBJ1-3; D ambiguous. The CDR3 runs to 17 residues. In germline, CDR1 is SGHVS, CDR2 FNYEAQ. V was cut by 2 bases and J by 0 bases, with 14 bases left in between. The CDR3 sequence is CASSLFAHGNSGNTIYF. The CDR3 coding sequence is TGTGCCAGCAGCTTATTTGCACACGGGAACTCTGGAAACACCATATATTTT.

This chain uses TRBV3-1 (or the pseudogene TRBV3-2) with TRBJ1-4; the D is unclear. CDR1 LGHDT and CDR2 YNNKEL come from the germline V gene (reference sequence). The CDR3 extends over 14 amino acids. V was clipped by 4 bases and J by 1 base, with 7 bases between them. The CDR3 nucleotides read TGTGCCAGCAGCCGGGGAGTAACTAATGAAAAACTGTTTTTT. Translating it yields CASSRGVTNEKLFF.

The rearrangement joins TRBV4-2 to TRBJ1-5, with D possibly matching TRBD1 (5 bases). The V gene's germline CDR1 is LGHNA and CDR2 YNFKEQ. CDR3 size: 14 residues. V shed 0 bases and J shed 3 bases, with 6 bases lying between them. The CDR3, as DNA: TGTGCCAGCAGCCAAGAACAGGTCAATCAGCCCCAGCATTTT. It encodes CASSQEQVNQPQHF.

This sequence joins TRBV4-2 and TRBJ2-7, with 9 nucleotides matching TRBD2. Trimming cost V 5 bases and J 2 bases; bases outside gene matches: 4. CDR3 length: 14 amino acids. Germline CDR1 and CDR2: LGHNA and YNFKEQ. The CDR3 is CASSMAGGPYEQYF. The CDR3 DNA follows: TGTGCCAGCAGCATGGCGGGGGGGCCCTACGAGCAGTACTTC.

The chain uses TRBV6-5 and TRBJ1-3; tentatively, D is TRBD1 (5 bases). CDR1 is MNHEY and CDR2 is SVGAGI in the germline V gene. Trimming cost V 8 bases and J 2 bases, with 16 bases left between them. The CDR3 extends over 15 amino acids. The CDR3 loop is CASERAGTAGNTIYF. The CDR3 DNA reads as TGTGCCAGCGAAAGAGCTGGGACGGCTGGAAACACCATATATTTT.

V gene TRBV7-9 combines with J gene TRBJ2-7; D tentatively reads TRBD1 or TRBD2 (6 bases each). With 6 bases removed from V and 4 bases from J, the gap between germline ends came to 28 bases. The CDR3 loop spans 18 amino acids. The germline V gene encodes CDR1 SEHNR and CDR2 FQNEAQ (reference sequence). The CDR3 loop reads CASSSWTVTSPGVYEQYF. The CDR3 DNA is TGTGCCAGCAGTTCATGGACAGTCACGTCCCCGGGGGTATACGAGCAGTACTTC. The full variable domain, rest sourced from reference TRBV7-9 and TRBJ2-7, is DTGVSQNPRHKITKRGQNVTFRCDPISEHNRLYWYRQTLGQGPEFLTYFQNEAQLEKSRLLSDRFSAERPKGSFSTLEIQRTEQGDSAMYLCASSSWTVTSPGVYEQYFGPGTRLTVT.

DNA for the CDR3: TGTGCCAGCAGTGATTACCCTCAGGGGATGGGAGAGACCCAGTACTTC. Translating gives CASSDYPQGMGETQYF. The V gene is TRBV2, the J gene TRBJ2-5; perhaps TRBD1 as D (6 bases). The CDR3 loop spans 16 amino acids. Germline lookup yields CDR1 SNHLY and CDR2 FYNNEI. V dropped 3 bases and J dropped 4 bases, with 18 bases sitting between them.

This chain connects TRBV2 to TRBJ1-1, with TRBD1 identical over 9 bases. The germline V gene encodes CDR1 SNHLY and CDR2 FYNNEI. J was trimmed by 3 bases and V by 6 bases; bases with no gene match: 5. The CDR3 covers 14 residues. CDR3 protein: CASSEQGAHTEAFF. CDR3 DNA sequence: TGTGCCAGCAGCGAACAGGGGGCCCACACTGAAGCTTTCTTT.

This sequence joins TRBV10-2 and TRBJ1-1; TRBD1 is a possible D gene (5 bases). V dropped 6 bases and J dropped 1 base, with 12 bases sitting between them. The CDR3 length is 14 residues. Looked up from germline, CDR1 is WSHSY and CDR2 is SAAADI. The CDR3 spells CASRPGTENTEAFF. Written as DNA, the CDR3 is TGCGCCAGCAGACCCGGGACGGAGAACACTGAAGCTTTCTTT.

The chain uses TRBV30 and TRBJ1-2, with no clear D. Trimming removed 0 bases from V and 7 bases from J, with 12 bases in between. In germline, CDR1 is GTSNPN, CDR2 SVGIG (reference sequence). CDR3 length: 13 residues. CDR3 DNA: TGTGCCTGGAGTGTTGGTGGGCTGGGTGGCTACACCTTC. Translated: CAWSVGGLGGYTF.

This clone was observed a single time. The chain joins TRBV2 to TRBJ1-2; 7 positions match TRBD1. CDR1 SNHLY and CDR2 FYNNEI come from the germline V gene. The CDR3 spans 12 residues. V dropped 6 bases and J dropped 3; count of bases not matched to a gene: 1. CDR3 in amino acids: CASRGTDYGYTF. Here the CDR3 DNA reads TGTGCCAGCAGGGGGACAGACTATGGCTACACCTTC.

This sequence joins TRBV5-1 and TRBJ2-2; D is undetermined. Germline values: CDR1 SGHRS, CDR2 YFSETQ. The CDR3 covers 15 residues. V shed 2 bases and J shed 1 base, with 9 bases lying between them. CDR3 nucleotide sequence: TGCGCCAGCAGCTTTAGTACACTGAACACCGGGGAGCTGTTTTTT. It yields the protein CASSFSTLNTGELFF.

The chain has TRBV28 and TRBJ1-5, with TRBD1 matching 8 bases. The germline V gene has CDR1 MDHEN and CDR2 SYDVKM. This CDR3 has 14 residues. The ends lost 4 bases at V and 7 bases at J; junction bases unmatched: 6. The CDR3 DNA is TGTGCCAGCAGTTCGGACAGGGTAAAGCAGCCCCAGCATTTT. The encoded protein is CASSSDRVKQPQHF.